This T cell receptor beta chain was obtained from a study of PD-L1 blockade in urothelial cancer. Background on the study: Each patient had 0 to 3 earlier chemotherapy regimens.

Time point meaning: pretreatment peripheral blood. Patients presented with locally advanced or metastatic urothelial carcinoma. The CDR3 consists of 15 residues. Germline loops: CDR1 SGHRS, CDR2 YFSETQ. With V trimmed by 4 bases and J by 4 bases, 9 bases remained unmatched. Measured with immunoSEQ multiplex PCR; TCRdb has only the in-frame clones, and not every one. The sample carries over 35,000 clones, 85% recorded once. The V gene is TRBV5-1, the J gene TRBJ1-2, with TRBD1 matching 8 bases. Sample: PBMCs, taken around atezolizumab (anti-PD-L1) treatment. This sequence originates from an elderly man with urothelial cancer. The CDR3 coding sequence is TGCGCCAGCAGCACACAGGGGGTGTCCGTCTATGGCTACACCTTC. Its translation is CASSTQGVSVYGYTF.